This T cell receptor (beta chain) was recorded in a study of blood T cell repertoires in COVID-19. Study background: Sample material is recorded as cDNA or gDNA derived from T cells, B-cell-depleted T cells, or PBMCs.

With V trimmed by 5 bases and J by 7 bases, 9 bases remained unmatched. The CDR3 contains 15 residues. Germline V CDR1 and CDR2: SGHAT, FQNNGV. In the study's own analysis: Amplification from reference gene primers served as the basis for estimated nucleated cell counts. Clones were sequenced by immunoSEQ multiplex PCR, and TCRdb holds only the in-frame ones, with some missing. V, J and clone size derive from that table, while D and trimming were established from the DNA sequence. The sample lists more than 300,000 clones, 80% to 90% seen once, with roughly 1.3% in the top ten. This clone was seen more than once but under ten times.

The chain joins TRBV11-2 to TRBJ2-7; 12 bases are shared with TRBD1. The sample comprised peripheral blood. This sequence originates from a woman in her forties or fifties with acute or convalescent COVID-19. The CDR3 DNA is TGTGCCAGCAGCCCTAGGGACAGGGGGCACAGGGAGCAGTACTTC. Residues: CASSPRDRGHREQYF.